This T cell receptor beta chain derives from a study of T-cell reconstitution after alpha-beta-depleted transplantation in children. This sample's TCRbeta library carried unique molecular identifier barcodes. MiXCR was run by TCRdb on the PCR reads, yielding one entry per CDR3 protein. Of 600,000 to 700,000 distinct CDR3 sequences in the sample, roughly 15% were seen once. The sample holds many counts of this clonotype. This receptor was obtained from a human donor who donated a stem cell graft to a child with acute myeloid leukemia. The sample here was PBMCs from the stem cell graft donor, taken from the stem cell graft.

In DNA form, the CDR3 reads TGCGCCAGCAGCTCGACCCGAGGTGTGGGCGATGAAAAACTGTTTTTT. This sequence encodes CASSSTRGVGDEKLFF. V and J are TRBV5-1 and TRBJ1-4; D is unresolved. V shed 3 bases and J shed 6 bases, with 18 bases lying between them. Looked up from germline, CDR1 is SGHRS and CDR2 is YFSETQ. The CDR3 is 16 residues long. The whole variable domain, filled in from reference TRBV5-1 and TRBJ1-4, reads KAGVTQTPRYLIKTRGQQVTLSCSPISGHRSVSWYQQTPGQGLQFLFEYFSETQRNKGNFPGRFSGRQFSNSRSEMNVSTLELGDSALYLCASSSTRGVGDEKLFFGSGTQLSVL.